This TCR beta chain is from a study of T cell repertoires and HLA-DP antigens. Turning to the study itself: A couple of male donors and one female donor spanned ages 18-to-29 through 60-to-69.

With respect to this clone: What it binds is unknown.

The assay was immunoSEQ multiplex PCR, and TCRdb's table has in-frame clones only and misses some. The sample has about 73,000 clones, around 80% seen once. Germline-derived CDR1 and CDR2 are SGHAT and FQNNGV. The CDR3 sequence is 15 residues long. The ends lost 1 base at V and 5 bases at J; junction bases unmatched: 5. V gene TRBV11-2 combines with J gene TRBJ2-1; 7 bases are a match to TRBD2. Sequencing used CD4+ T cells from PBMCs. The sequence came from a man between 60 and 75 years old in good health and CMV-seronegative. The CDR3: CASSLVLAINNEQFF. CDR3 sequence (DNA): TGTGCCAGCAGCTTAGTACTAGCGATAAACAATGAGCAGTTCTTC.